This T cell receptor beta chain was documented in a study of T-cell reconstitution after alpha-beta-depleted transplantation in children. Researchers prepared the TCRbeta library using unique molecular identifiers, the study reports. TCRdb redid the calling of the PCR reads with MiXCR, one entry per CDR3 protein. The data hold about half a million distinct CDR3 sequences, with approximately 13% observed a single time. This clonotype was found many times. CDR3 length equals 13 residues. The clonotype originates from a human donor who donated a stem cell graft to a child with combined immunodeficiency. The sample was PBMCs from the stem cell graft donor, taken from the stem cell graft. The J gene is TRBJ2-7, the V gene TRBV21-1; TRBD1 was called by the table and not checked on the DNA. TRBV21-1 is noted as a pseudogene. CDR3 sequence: CASSFTGGYEQYF. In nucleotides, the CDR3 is TGTGCCAGCAGCTTCACAGGGGGCTACGAGCAGTACTTC.